The TCR beta chain under discussion was sequenced for a study of CD8 T cells in ankylosing spondylitis (dated by TCRdb to 2016 to 2017). Broadly, across the study: T cell receptor beta repertoires were profiled in healthy donors and ankylosing spondylitis patients so that disease-linked TCR variants could be found. The full study cohort comprised around 23 ankylosing spondylitis patients and 85 to 120 healthy donors. Peripheral blood samples were taken, and synovial fluid was additionally collected from ankylosing spondylitis patients. Overall study results and their limits: The disease-linked clones were reported to be significantly enriched in matched synovial fluid samples from ankylosing spondylitis patients. In peripheral blood, the disease-linked clones were found at relatively low frequencies and had a CD8+ phenotype. Some TCR beta motif variants had previously been reported in synovial fluid and blood of reactive arthritis patients, which suggested common disease-initiation mechanisms. A TCR beta motif of several highly homologous amino acid variants appeared characteristic of blood from ankylosing spondylitis patients.

Notes on this clonotype: Its antigen is unknown. Base-call qualities are not available, and no considerably larger clone is one nucleotide away.

Sequencing relied on an Illumina HiSeq 2500. TCR beta libraries were prepared by quantitative 5'-RACE with molecular barcodes. The authors processed their data as follows. A new computational method based on a probabilistic model of VDJ rearrangement was used to identify disease-linked TCR variants. TCRdb handled the public reads itself, with Q25 trimming in fastp and clone calling in MiXCR, and kept productive beta chains. Rows matching on CDR3 protein sequence are summarized as one entry with the most common DNA and genes. TCRdb, rather than the study authors, made the V and J calls. The table for this sample lists 150,000 to 200,000 distinct CDR3 sequences; 13% of them were counted only once. About 11% of the sample comes from the top ten. Per the germline V gene (reference sequence), SSHAT is the CDR1 and FNYEAQ is the CDR2. From the cysteine through the phenylalanine, the CDR3 covers 18 amino acids. Kept here is only the CDR3 DNA, which spans 54 bases and is read in frame from base 1. From V the trimming removes 4 bases and from J it removes 0 bases, while the gene matches leave 7 bases of the junction unaccounted for.

Rearrangement joined TRBV7-7 to TRBJ1-6; TRBD1 matches 9 bases in the middle. This clonotype originated in a female donor with ankylosing spondylitis or in good health (not recorded which). Sequencing was carried out using blood, either unsorted or a sorted T cell fraction (not recorded which). The CDR3 reads CASSCGQGRSSYNSPLHF. The DNA sequence follows: TGTGCCAGCAGCTGCGGACAGGGGCGAAGCTCCTATAATTCACCCCTCCACTTT.